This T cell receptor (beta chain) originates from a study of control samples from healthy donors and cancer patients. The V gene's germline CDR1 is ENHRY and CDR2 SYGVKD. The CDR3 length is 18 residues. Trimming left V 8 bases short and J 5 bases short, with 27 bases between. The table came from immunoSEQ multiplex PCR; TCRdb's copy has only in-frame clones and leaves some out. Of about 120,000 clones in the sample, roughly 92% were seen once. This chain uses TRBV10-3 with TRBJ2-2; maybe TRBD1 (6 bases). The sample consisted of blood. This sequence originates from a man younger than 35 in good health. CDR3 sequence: CAIFSSGRGVPGTGELFF. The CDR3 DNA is TGTGCCATCTTCTCTTCTGGCAGGGGAGTCCCGGGGACCGGGGAGCTGTTTTTT.